These 24 T cell receptor beta chains came from one sample sequenced in a study of blood T cell repertoires in COVID-19. Only in-frame clones appear in the TCRdb table, and some are missing; sequencing was by immunoSEQ multiplex PCR. The sample holds 150,000 to 200,000 clones, about 92% seen once. The sample was peripheral blood. The source of these receptors is a man in his sixties with active or convalescent COVID-19.

The V call is TRBV5-1, the J call TRBJ2-7, with unresolved D. This CDR3 is 13 amino acids long. CDR1 and CDR2 from the germline V gene are SGHRS and YFSETQ. Trimming pared 7 bases from V and 1 base from J, leaving 12 bases between. The CDR3 sequence: CASSATPSYEQYF. The CDR3 nucleotides read TGCGCCAGCTCTGCGACACCGTCCTACGAGCAGTACTTC.

This chain connects TRBV24-1 to TRBJ2-5, with TRBD1 matching 11 bases. In germline, CDR1 is KGHDR, CDR2 SFDVKD. This CDR3 spans 15 amino acids. Losses at the gene ends were 7 bases for V and 4 bases for J; bases not matched to a gene: 7. The chain's CDR3 is CATSPGQGDRETQYF. CDR3 in DNA: TGTGCCACCAGCCCGGGACAGGGGGACAGAGAGACCCAGTACTTC.

This chain links TRBV28 with TRBJ1-5; D may be TRBD1 (5 bases). The CDR3 sequence is 15 residues long. The germline CDR1 and CDR2 sequences are MDHEN and SYDVKM. The germline V and J ends were trimmed by 8 bases and 1 base, with 15 bases remaining between them. CDR3 protein: CASHGADTSNQPQHF. CDR3 in DNA: TGTGCCAGCCATGGGGCCGACACGAGCAATCAGCCCCAGCATTTT. Complete variable domain (other parts from reference TRBV28 and TRBJ1-5): DVKVTQSSRYLVKRTGEKVFLECVQDMDHENMFWYRQDPGLGLRLIYFSYDVKMKEKGDIPEGYSVSREKKERFSLILESASTNQTSMYLCASHGADTSNQPQHFGDGTRLSIL.

The V and J genes are TRBV9 and TRBJ1-2, with D unclear. Per germline, CDR1 SGDLS and CDR2 YYNGEE. The CDR3 has 15 residues. The V and J ends lost 2 bases and 7 bases respectively, with 18 bases between them. CDR3 amino acids: CASSVDLLRAGGYTF. The CDR3 coding sequence is TGTGCCAGCAGCGTGGATCTGTTAAGGGCGGGTGGCTACACCTTC.

The rearrangement uses TRBV19 and TRBJ2-2; 9 bases line up with TRBD1. Germline lookup yields CDR1 LNHDA and CDR2 SQIVND (reference sequence). V gave up 4 bases and J gave up 4 bases; unmatched junction bases: 10. The CDR3 spans 17 residues. The CDR3 sequence: CASSKPGQGLGTGELFF. As DNA, the CDR3 is TGTGCCAGTAGTAAGCCGGGACAGGGATTGGGCACCGGGGAGCTGTTTTTT.

The table lists this clone with a count of one. The V and J genes are TRBV27 and TRBJ1-2, with a tentative D call TRBD1 (5 bases). The ends were cut back, 6 bases at V and 0 bases at J, with 11 bases in the middle. The length of the CDR3 is 14 residues. From germline, CDR1 is MNHEY and CDR2 SMNVEV (reference sequence). The CDR3 is CASRRAGTNYGYTF. As DNA, the CDR3 is TGTGCCAGCAGGCGAGCAGGGACTAACTATGGCTACACCTTC.

The chain couples TRBV7-9 to TRBJ2-2, with a possible D match to TRBD2 (5 bases). The CDR3 has 14 residues. The germline V gene has CDR1 SEHNR and CDR2 FQNEAQ (reference sequence). V was clipped by 4 bases and J by 5 bases, with 11 bases between them. CDR3: CASSWSTKTGELFF. CDR3 coding DNA: TGTGCCAGCAGCTGGTCGACTAAGACCGGGGAGCTGTTTTTT. Complete variable domain (other parts from reference TRBV7-9 and TRBJ2-2): DTGVSQNPRHKITKRGQNVTFRCDPISEHNRLYWYRQTLGQGPEFLTYFQNEAQLEKSRLLSDRFSAERPKGSFSTLEIQRTEQGDSAMYLCASSWSTKTGELFFGEGSRLTVL.

This sequence joins TRBV5-4 and TRBJ1-2, with 9 bases lining up with TRBD1. J gave up 6 bases and V 0 bases, and 9 bases lay outside the gene matches. Germline assignment: CDR1 SGHNT and CDR2 YYREEE (reference sequence). The CDR3 is 16 residues long. The CDR3 loop reads CASSLVWDRELNGYTF. For the CDR3, the DNA is TGTGCCAGCAGCTTGGTATGGGACAGGGAATTGAATGGCTACACCTTC.

The V gene is TRBV14, the J gene TRBJ1-6, with a tentative D call TRBD1 (5 bases). Trimming removed 1 base at V and 9 bases at J, with 7 bases between. Germline CDR1 SGHDN, CDR2 FVKESK. The CDR3 has 13 residues. This CDR3 reads CASSQGQGSPLHF. The CDR3 nucleotides read TGTGCCAGCAGCCAAGGGCAGGGTTCACCCCTCCACTTT.

This clone appeared a single time. The chain couples TRBV10-3 to TRBJ2-1, with 8 bases lining up with TRBD2. V gave up 3 bases and J gave up 14 bases; unmatched junction bases: 6. The CDR3 extends over 12 amino acids. Germline loops: CDR1 ENHRY, CDR2 SYGVKD. In DNA form, the CDR3 reads TGTGCCATCAGTGACCCGGGACTAGGGGAGTTCTTC. Translating it yields CAISDPGLGEFF.

This chain uses TRBV6-5 with TRBJ1-2, with 8 bases identical to TRBD1. Germline lookup yields CDR1 MNHEY and CDR2 SVGAGI. This CDR3 has 13 amino acids. J gave up 2 bases and V 6 bases, and 2 bases lay outside the gene matches. CDR3 sequence (DNA): TGTGCCAGCAGACGACAGGGGAACTATGGCTACACCTTC. It is translated as CASRRQGNYGYTF.

This sequence joins TRBV13 and TRBJ1-2; D might be TRBD1 (6 bases). V lost 3 bases, J lost 7 bases, and 12 bases lay in between. The CDR3 contains 13 residues. CDR1 PRHDT and CDR2 FYEKMQ come from the germline V gene (reference sequence). The CDR3 DNA follows: TGTGCCAGCAGCTTTCCTCGACAGGCTGGCTACACCTTC. This sequence encodes CASSFPRQAGYTF. Looking up the rest from reference TRBV13 and TRBJ1-2 gives the full variable domain: AAGVIQSPRHLIKEKRETATLKCYPIPRHDTVYWYQQGPGQDPQFLISFYEKMQSDKGSIPDRFSAQQFSDYHSELNMSSLELGDSALYFCASSFPRQAGYTFGSGTRLTVV.

The chain couples TRBV7-8 to TRBJ2-1; D is perhaps TRBD2 (5 bases). Germline CDR1 SGHVS, CDR2 FQNEAQ. The CDR3 totals 13 residues. V was clipped by 5 bases and J by 7 bases, with 12 bases between them. This CDR3 is CASSASLGNEQFF. CDR3 DNA sequence: TGTGCCAGCAGCGCCTCACTAGGGAATGAGCAGTTCTTC.

J is TRBJ1-4 and V is TRBV6-5; unclear D gene. There are 14 residues in the CDR3. CDR1 is MNHEY, CDR2 SVGAGI, per germline. Trimming pared 5 bases from V and 3 bases from J, leaving 10 bases between. CDR3 in DNA: TGTGCCAGCAGTAAGAGGCAGTCTAATGAAAAACTGTTTTTT. This gives the protein CASSKRQSNEKLFF.

This clone was observed once. The CDR3 is CASSLPRYGNTGELFF. The CDR3 DNA reads TGTGCCAGCAGCTTACCACGGTACGGGAACACCGGGGAGCTGTTTTTT. V is TRBV11-2 and J is TRBJ2-2; no reliable D call. This CDR3 spans 16 amino acids. CDR1 is SGHAT and CDR2 is FQNNGV in the germline V gene. V lost 2 bases to trimming and J lost 1 base, with 11 bases between them.

The rearrangement uses TRBV19 and TRBJ2-7, with TRBD1 matching 8 bases. This CDR3 has 14 residues. Losses at the gene ends were 4 bases for V and 2 bases for J; bases not matched to a gene: 4. CDR1 and CDR2 (germline): LNHDA, SQIVND (reference sequence). The CDR3 nucleotides read TGTGCCAGTAGTAGGACAGGGCCTACCTACGAGCAGTACTTC. It is translated as CASSRTGPTYEQYF.

The J gene is TRBJ2-3, the V gene TRBV11-2; D is unresolved. V lost 2 bases to trimming and J lost 0 bases, with 6 bases between them. Germline V CDR1 and CDR2: SGHAT, FQNNGV. The CDR3 spans 14 residues. Here the CDR3 reads CASSLYKSTDTQYF. The CDR3 DNA is TGTGCCAGCAGCTTATACAAGAGCACAGATACGCAGTATTTT. Filled out from reference TRBV11-2 and TRBJ2-3, the complete variable domain reads EAGVAQSPRYKIIEKRQSVAFWCNPISGHATLYWYQQILGQGPKLLIQFQNNGVVDDSQLPKDRFSAERLKGVDSTLKIQPAKLEDSAVYLCASSLYKSTDTQYFGPGTRLTVL.

The V call is TRBV2, the J call TRBJ2-3; tentative D call: TRBD1 (5 bases). The CDR3 totals 14 residues. V lost 3 bases and J 1 base, leaving 8 bases between the germline ends. Germline V gives CDR1 SNHLY, CDR2 FYNNEI. The CDR3 DNA sequence: TGTGCCAGCAGTGACGGCAGGGGCACAGATACGCAGTATTTT. Protein sequence: CASSDGRGTDTQYF.

V and J are TRBV6-5 and TRBJ2-1; 13 bases fit TRBD2. Per the germline V gene, CDR1 is MNHEY and CDR2 is SVGAGI. After removal of 8 bases from V and 8 bases from J, the junction contained 3 bases not matched to a gene. The CDR3 covers 13 residues. The CDR3 is CASRTSGGYEQFF. The CDR3 bases are TGTGCCAGCCGGACTAGCGGGGGCTATGAGCAGTTCTTC.

The rearrangement links TRBV6-4 to TRBJ1-1; D is possibly TRBD1 (5 bases). CDR3 length: 13 residues. Germline V gene lookup returns CDR1 MRHNA and CDR2 SNTAGT. V was clipped by 3 bases and J by 7 bases, with 12 bases between them. The CDR3 region is CASSEQEGNEAFF. The CDR3 DNA reads as TGTGCCAGCAGTGAACAGGAAGGGAATGAAGCTTTCTTT.

V and J are TRBV3-1 (or the pseudogene TRBV3-2) and TRBJ1-1; D is perhaps TRBD1 (5 bases). CDR1 is LGHDT and CDR2 is YNNKEL in the germline V gene (reference sequence). Trimming left V 4 bases short and J 10 bases short, with 13 bases between. The CDR3 runs 12 residues. CDR3 DNA: TGTGCCAGCAGCCGCCCAGGGTTGGGAGCTTTCTTT. Translation gives CASSRPGLGAFF.

The chain couples TRBV11-2 to TRBJ2-7, with D possibly matching TRBD2 (5 bases). There are 13 residues in the CDR3. V was pared by 2 bases and J by 3 bases, with 8 bases between. In germline, CDR1 is SGHAT, CDR2 FQNNGV. CDR3 nucleotides: TGTGCCAGCAGCTTACGCGGGTTCTACGAGCAGTACTTC. This encodes CASSLRGFYEQYF.

The CDR3 region has the DNA TGCGCCAGCAGTGAGTCGATCCAGGGGGCCCAGTACTTC. Translating gives CASSESIQGAQYF. This chain connects TRBV10-2 to TRBJ2-5; 7 bases are shared with TRBD1. Germline V gene sequence: CDR1 WSHSY, CDR2 SAAADI. The CDR3 contains 13 residues. J was trimmed by 9 bases and V by 0 bases; bases with no gene match: 4.

V is TRBV6-6 and J is TRBJ1-1, with a tentative D call TRBD1 (6 bases). Germline CDR1 is MNHNY and CDR2 is SVGAGI (reference sequence). The V end was cut by 2 bases, the J end by 10 bases, with 17 bases between. CDR3 length: 14 amino acids. The CDR3 here is CASSYAGEEGGAFF. CDR3 nucleotide sequence: TGTGCCAGCAGTTACGCCGGGGAAGAAGGGGGAGCTTTCTTT.